The rows below give T cell receptor beta chains drawn from one sample of a study of blood T cell repertoires in COVID-19. The table came from immunoSEQ multiplex PCR; TCRdb's copy has only in-frame clones and leaves some out. The sample includes hundreds of thousands of clones, about 85% of them seen just once. Sequencing was carried out using peripheral blood. All receptors come from a man aged 25-45 years with active or convalescent COVID-19. CDR3s include the opening cysteine and the closing phenylalanine or tryptophan. Each record gives: V gene, clone size, D gene, J gene, CDR3 DNA, CDR3 protein. The D gene is left open where the match is weak. Part of the rows lack a size; the others show once, few, many or a class for expanded clones.

>TRBV7-8|-|-|TRBJ2-2
TGTGCCAGCAGCTTAGATGTGTGGGCCACCGGGGAGCTGTTTTTT
CASSLDVWATGELFF
>TRBV11-3|-|-|TRBJ2-2
TGTGCCAGCAGCTTAGGTCTGGGGGAGCTGTTTTTT
CASSLGLGELFF
>TRBV7-2|-|-|TRBJ1-5
TGTGCCAGCAGCTTAGCGCAGACGGAGAATCAGCCCCAGCATTTT
CASSLAQTENQPQHF
>TRBV7-9|few|TRBD1|TRBJ2-7
TGTGCCATAGGACAGGGCGCCTACGAGCAGTACTTC
CAIGQGAYEQYF
>TRBV5-6|-|TRBD1|TRBJ2-5
TGTGCCAGCAGCCCCCGGACAGGGGGCAAGGAGACCCAGTACTTC
CASSPRTGGKETQYF
>TRBV25-1|once|TRBD1|TRBJ2-7
TGTGCCAGCCAACCGGGACAGGGTTCCTACGAGCAGTACTTC
CASQPGQGSYEQYF
>TRBV7-3|-|-|TRBJ2-1
TGTGCCAGCAGCTTAAAAGCGGACTACTCCTACAATGAGCAGTTCTTC
CASSLKADYSYNEQFF
>TRBV21-1|once|-|TRBJ2-7
TGTGCCAGCAGCAAAGAGGGAGGGGAGTCCAACGAGCAGTACTTC
CASSKEGGESNEQYF
>TRBV7-9|-|-|TRBJ2-3
TGTGCCAGCTCCCTCTACAGACGTGCTGGAGATACGCAGTATTTT
CASSLYRRAGDTQYF
>TRBV11-2|-|-|TRBJ2-5
TGTGCCAGCAGCTTAGATCCTGGAGGGGTAGGAGAGACCCAGTACTTC
CASSLDPGGVGETQYF
>TRBV15|-|-|TRBJ2-5
TGTGCCACCAGCAGAGCAGAAGAGACCCAGTACTTC
CATSRAEETQYF
>TRBV25-1|-|-|TRBJ1-2
TGTGCCAGCAGTGTTGGAGCGTATGGCTACACCTTC
CASSVGAYGYTF
>TRBV28|-|-|TRBJ2-5
TGTGCCAGCGGGGAGGTGAGCCTAACAGAGACCCAGTACTTC
CASGEVSLTETQYF
>TRBV27|-|-|TRBJ1-2
TGTGCCAGCAGTCCGCAGGGTGGATCGGATGGCTACACCTTC
CASSPQGGSDGYTF
>TRBV6-6|once|TRBD1|TRBJ2-3
TGTGCCAGCAGTTCCCCGGGACAGGGGTTAGCAGATACGCAGTATTTT
CASSSPGQGLADTQYF
>TRBV5-1|-|-|TRBJ2-5
TGCGCCAGCAGCTTATTGCCCGGGGGCCAAGAGACCCAGTACTTC
CASSLLPGGQETQYF
>TRBV5-4|-|TRBD1|TRBJ1-3
TGTGCCAGCAGCCTGATGACAGGGTCTGGAAACACCATATATTTT
CASSLMTGSGNTIYF
>TRBV10-3|-|-|TRBJ1-5
TGTGCCATCAGTGCGGGGGATCAGCCCCAGCATTTT
CAISAGDQPQHF
>TRBV30|few|-|TRBJ2-1
TGTGCCTGGAGACCCGGGTACCCTCTACAGGGTGAGCAGTTCTTC
CAWRPGYPLQGEQFF
>TRBV4-3|-|-|TRBJ1-1
TGCGCCAGCAGCCCGGGACATAGTTACACTGAAGCTTTCTTT
CASSPGHSYTEAFF
>TRBV30|-|TRBD1|TRBJ2-7
TGTGCCTGGAGCCAGGGGACAGCTGTTGGGGAGCAGTACTTC
CAWSQGTAVGEQYF
>TRBV3-1/TRBV3-2|-|-|TRBJ1-1
TGTGCCAGCAGCCAATACTCGGACACTGAAGCTTTCTTT
CASSQYSDTEAFF
>TRBV14|-|-|TRBJ1-2
TGTGCCAGCAGCCAAATGGCGGGGGTCTTTGGCTACACCTTC
CASSQMAGVFGYTF
>TRBV5-1|-|TRBD2|TRBJ2-2
TGCGCCAGCAGCTTACGGGGGGACACCGGGGAGCTGTTTTTT
CASSLRGDTGELFF
>TRBV6-4|-|TRBD2|TRBJ2-3
TGTGCCAGCAGCCGACTAGCGGGAGGCCCCTCAGATACGCAGTATTTT
CASSRLAGGPSDTQYF
>TRBV7-3|-|TRBD2|TRBJ2-1
TGTGCCAGCAGCCTAGGGACTAGCTCCTACAATGAGCAGTTCTTC
CASSLGTSSYNEQFF
>TRBV14|-|TRBD1|TRBJ2-5
TGTGCCAGCAGCCAATTCGAGGGGGCTGGGACCCAGTACTTC
CASSQFEGAGTQYF
>TRBV18|-|-|TRBJ1-1
TGTGCCAGCTCACTCCCGGGGAGGGTTGGGGGCACTGAAGCTTTCTTT
CASSLPGRVGGTEAFF
>TRBV18|-|-|TRBJ2-7
TGTGCCAGCTCACCACCCCCCAGTTTTCCCTACGAGCAGTACTTC
CASSPPPSFPYEQYF
>TRBV28|-|TRBD1|TRBJ1-6
TGTGCCAGCAGTTCGGCCGGGACAGGGGGATCACCCCTCCACTTT
CASSSAGTGGSPLHF
>TRBV19|few|-|TRBJ2-2
TGTGCCAGTTCGGACAGGAACACCGGGGAGCTGTTTTTT
CASSDRNTGELFF